The entry below describes one T cell receptor beta chain. Its target is not known. CDR1 and CDR2 (germline): MNHNY, SVGAGI (reference sequence). After removal of 0 bases from V and 8 bases from J, the junction contained 4 bases not matched to a gene. The CDR3 is made up of 16 amino acids. The data were taken from a study of blood T cells in healthy people across ages. Findings and caveats of the study: Among T cells, TCR beta diversity per million cells dropped roughly linearly as age rose. Naive CD4+ cell counts and diversity both ran higher in long-lived than in aged donors.

Through a sample-barcoded 5' primer and a J-beta primer mix, a second PCR was run for roughly 7 to 11 cycles. One entry per CDR3 protein, called by TCRdb with MiXCR from the 5' RACE reads. The sample lists about 580,000 distinct CDR3 sequences; roughly 48% were seen once. The sample consisted of blood. The sequence derives from a man older than 75 in good health. This sequence joins TRBV6-6 and TRBJ2-4, with TRBD2 matching over 13 bases. In nucleotides, the CDR3 is TGTGCCAGCAGTTACTCCCGGACTAGCGGGAGAGACATTCAGTACTTC. It yields the protein CASSYSRTSGRDIQYF.